This passage covers 26 T cell receptor beta chains from one sample sequenced in a study of tumor-infiltrating lymphocytes in primary liver carcinoma. TCR beta cDNA was made from 400 to 600 ng total RNA with a constant-region primer. Amplification in three nested multiplex PCR rounds with slightly modified ARM-PCR gave rise to TCR beta libraries. TRBV1-TRBV30 forward primers and a C-beta reverse primer were used in the first two PCR rounds, which each ran for approximately 11 cycles. TCRdb passed the multiplex PCR reads through MiXCR, listing each CDR3 protein once. The table shows under 45,000 distinct CDR3 sequences, with roughly 73% occurring only once. Bulk tissue was left unsorted, and RNA and DNA were co-extracted from 20-30 mg of it. Sequencing was performed on liver tumor tissue from sampling region 2. Subset reported: tumor region T2, inferior pole. The receptors here all came from a middle-aged man with primary liver carcinoma and hepatitis B virus infection.

This sequence joins TRBV12-3 or TRBV12-4 and TRBJ1-5; D is undetermined. The CDR3 has 14 amino acids. The germline V and J ends were trimmed by 1 base and 4 bases, with 8 bases remaining between them. The chain's CDR3 is CASSLGLRNQPQHF. The CDR3 bases are TGTGCCAGCAGTTTAGGTCTTAGGAATCAGCCCCAGCATTTT.

With regard to this clonotype: One end of the junction is discordant with germline, which a read error may explain. The genes are TRBV10-3 and TRBJ2-4, with D possibly being TRBD1 or TRBD2 (5 bases each). Germline loops: CDR1 ENHRY, CDR2 SYGVKD. The CDR3 runs 17 residues. CDR3 sequence: CAISEFPGRDRNNIHYF. DNA of the CDR3: TGTGCCATCAGTGAGTTTCCAGGCCGGGACCGTAATAACATTCACTACTTC.

In regard to this clonotype: A clone one base away is much larger, so this may be a read error. The chain carries TRBV2 and TRBJ2-1; 7 bases agree with TRBD1. CDR1 is SNHLY, CDR2 FYNNEI, per germline. J was trimmed by 7 bases and V by 11 bases; bases with no gene match: 17. This CDR3 has 15 residues. The CDR3 coding sequence is TGTGCCTCCAGCCCCGGGACAGACCCTTTGAATGAGCAGTTCTTC. This sequence encodes CASSPGTDPLNEQFF.

This clonotype is medium-sized. J is TRBJ1-2 and V is TRBV6-1; no firm D call. Trimming shortened V by 1 base and J by 2 bases, and 5 bases separated the two germline ends. CDR3 size: 13 residues. Germline loops: CDR1 MNHNS, CDR2 SASEGT. The CDR3 coding sequence is TGTGCCAGCAGTGAAGTTCCAAACTATGGCTACACCTTC. It is translated as CASSEVPNYGYTF.

This clonotype is categorized as large. The chain is built from TRBV11-1 and TRBJ1-2, with TRBD1 identical over 7 bases. CDR3 length: 14 residues. Germline V gene data show CDR1 as SGHAT and CDR2 as FQDESV (reference sequence). With 5 bases clipped from V and 3 bases from J, the junction kept 6 bases outside the gene matches. CDR3 loop: CASSPPGTDYGYTF. The DNA of the CDR3 is TGTGCCAGCAGCCCCCCAGGGACAGACTATGGCTACACCTTC. Looking up the rest from reference TRBV11-1 and TRBJ1-2 gives the full variable domain: EAEVAQSPRYKITEKSQAVAFWCDPISGHATLYWYRQILGQGPELLVQFQDESVVDDSQLPKDRFSAERLKGVDSTLKIQPAELGDSAMYLCASSPPGTDYGYTFGSGTRLTVV.

In the case of this clonotype: Compared with germline, one end of the junction differs, possibly owing to a read error. This chain uses TRBV4-2 with TRBJ2-3; TRBD2 aligns across 11 bases. The CDR3 has 21 amino acids. Germline V gene sequence: CDR1 LGHNA, CDR2 YNFKEQ. The CDR3 reads CASSQDSGLAAYRISTDTQYF. DNA for the CDR3: TGTGCCAGTAGCCAAGATTCGGGACTAGCGGCATATCGAATTAGCACAGATACGCAGTATTTT.

To note about this clonotype: A clone one base away is much larger, so this may be a read error. Without the conserved terminal phenylalanine or tryptophan, this CDR3 likely stems from a read error. The limits of the CDR3 on the DNA are not certain, so only TCRdb's listed CDR3 is given. CDR3 sequence: CATRTLDSPLYY. The V gene is TRBV19, the J gene TRBJ1-6; the table's D call, TRBD1, has no DNA check behind it. 12 amino acids form the CDR3, both terminal residues included. Looked up from germline, CDR1 is LNHDA and CDR2 is SQIVND (reference sequence).

This clonotype occurred many times. The chain employs TRBV11-3 and TRBJ2-1; D not certain. V was clipped by 4 bases and J by 8 bases, with 15 bases between them. The germline V gene encodes CDR1 SGHNT and CDR2 YENEEA. CDR3 length: 14 residues. The CDR3 sequence is CASSSDRTGYEQFF. The CDR3 region has the DNA TGTGCCAGCAGCTCGGACCGCACCGGTTATGAGCAGTTCTTC.

As for this clonotype: This CDR3 is missing its conserved last phenylalanine or tryptophan, likely due to a read error. The rearrangement uses TRBV19 and TRBJ2-3; TRBD2 agrees at 10 bases. Germline V CDR1 and CDR2: LNHDA, SQIVND (reference sequence). V was clipped by 6 bases and J by 1 base; unmatched bases: 4. This CDR3 region has 15 residues. CDR3 nucleotides: TGTGCCAGTAGGGGTCTAGCGGGGGGCACAGATACGCAGTATCTT. It encodes CASRGLAGGTDTQYL.

A remark on this clonotype: A read error may account for a junction end that differs from germline. V is TRBV12-3 or TRBV12-4 and J is TRBJ1-2; D unclear. CDR3 length equals 14 residues. The CDR3 DNA follows: TGTGCCAGCAGTTTGGACTTAACTAACAATGGCTATACCTTC. This sequence encodes CASSLDLTNNGYTF.

As for this clonotype: At one end, the junction sequence differs from germline, possibly due to a read error. The chain employs TRBV6-1 and TRBJ2-7, with D possibly matching TRBD1 (5 bases). Germline V gene data show CDR1 as MNHNS and CDR2 as SASEGT. CDR3 length: 12 amino acids. CDR3 in DNA: TGTACCAGGGATATGGCAGACTACGAGCAGTACTTC. This encodes CTRDMADYEQYF.

Of note for this clonotype: Relative to the germline gene, one junction end is altered; a read error may explain this. The J gene is TRBJ2-5, the V gene TRBV5-1; TRBD2 matches 8 bases. CDR1 and CDR2 from the germline V gene are SGHRS and YFSETQ. The CDR3 runs 15 residues. In DNA, the CDR3 is TGCGCCAGCAGCTTAAGCGGGAGCGCGGGAGAGACTCAGTACTTC. Amino acids: CASSLSGSAGETQYF.

V is TRBV12-3 or TRBV12-4 and J is TRBJ2-1; the match to TRBD2 covers 7 bases. This CDR3 has 16 residues. J was trimmed by 1 base and V by 9 bases; bases with no gene match: 12. The CDR3 protein is CASSDPGLISYNEQFF. The CDR3 bases are TGTGCCAGTAGTGATCCGGGACTAATATCCTACAATGAGCAGTTCTTC.

Turning to this clonotype: This clone may be a read error of a much larger clone one base away. The chain recombines TRBV5-1 with TRBJ1-1; D remains ambiguous. Germline lookup yields CDR1 SGHRS and CDR2 YFSETQ. The CDR3 has 14 amino acids. The CDR3 spells CASSFDGMNTGAFF. The DNA for the CDR3 is TGCGCCAGCAGCTTTGACGGCATGAACACTGGAGCTTTCTTT.

In the case of this clonotype: Because the CDR3 is missing its conserved closing phenylalanine or tryptophan, this is likely a read error. Because the CDR3's place on the DNA is in doubt, the DNA is left out and the CDR3 is given as listed by TCRdb. The rearrangement links TRBV5-4 to TRBJ2-3; the table gives TRBD1 as D, unverified against the DNA. Germline CDR1 reads SGHNT; CDR2 reads YYREEE (reference sequence). The CDR3 sequence runs 11 residues, both termini included. The CDR3 spells CASSQNGRTDI.

In its sample, this clonotype ranks as medium-sized (0.01 to 0.1%). The chain joins TRBV4-2 to TRBJ2-6, with TRBD2 identical over 11 bases. CDR3 length: 18 residues. Germline V CDR1 and CDR2: LGHNA, YNFKEQ. With 1 base clipped from V and 1 base from J, the junction kept 3 bases outside the gene matches. The CDR3 sequence is CASSQVGTSGSGANVLTF. Here the CDR3 DNA reads TGTGCCAGCAGCCAAGTTGGGACTAGCGGTTCTGGGGCCAACGTCCTGACTTTC.

This CDR3 is CTPFQGRETKAFF. In DNA form, the CDR3 reads TGCACTCCCTTTCAGGGGAGGGAAACTAAAGCTTTCTTT. J is TRBJ1-1 and V is TRBV29-1; D possibly corresponds to TRBD1 (6 bases). This CDR3 comprises 13 residues. Germline CDR1 SQVTM, CDR2 ANQGSEA.

A remark on this clonotype: A junction boundary mismatches the germline segment, possibly from a read error. The gene calls are TRBV5-1 and TRBJ2-1, with a possible D match to TRBD2 (6 bases). Germline V gene data show CDR1 as SGHRS and CDR2 as YFSETQ. This CDR3 is 13 amino acids long. DNA for the CDR3: TGCGCCAGCAGCTCGACGGGACTGGCTGAGCAGTTGTTC. Translated: CASSSTGLAEQLF.

The gene calls are TRBV30 and TRBJ1-2; perhaps TRBD1 as D (6 bases). The V gene's germline CDR1 is GTSNPN and CDR2 SVGIG (reference sequence). V lost 0 bases, J lost 5 bases, and 16 bases lay in between. The CDR3 is made up of 15 amino acids. In DNA, the CDR3 is TGTGCCTGGAGTGTTGGGGGGCCCAAGAGATATGGCTACACCTTC. Residues: CAWSVGGPKRYGYTF.

A word on this clonotype: Mismatch with germline at one junction end may stem from a read error. V usage is TRBV12-3 or TRBV12-4 and J usage is TRBJ1-1; D uncertain. This CDR3 is 14 amino acids long. CDR3 DNA sequence: TGTGCCAGCACTTTACAACAGTCGAACACTGAAGCTTTATTT. Its translation is CASTLQQSNTEALF.

To note about this clonotype: At one end, the junction sequence differs from germline, possibly due to a read error. The chain joins TRBV12-3 or TRBV12-4 to TRBJ1-5; a weak D match, TRBD1 (5 bases). The CDR3 totals 15 residues. In DNA form, the CDR3 reads TGTGCCAGCAGTTTAGTCCAGGGTCCTAATCGGCCCCAGCATTTT. This gives the protein CASSLVQGPNRPQHF.

The chain carries TRBV6-1 and TRBJ1-3, with D possibly matching TRBD1 (6 bases). Trimming left V 8 bases short and J 5 bases short, with 19 bases between. CDR1 and CDR2 from the germline V gene are MNHNS and SASEGT. The CDR3 covers 15 residues. Written as DNA, the CDR3 is TGTGCCAGCCCATCCCTGACAGGAGCTCGAAACACCATATATTTT. It specifies CASPSLTGARNTIYF.

Written as DNA, the CDR3 is TGTGCCACCAGCAGAGACATAGGAGGGCAGCCCCAGCATTTT. Encoded protein: CATSRDIGGQPQHF. The V call is TRBV15, the J call TRBJ1-5; D is unresolved. CDR1 and CDR2 (germline): LNHNV, YYDKDF (reference sequence). CDR3 size: 14 residues. The V and J ends lost 0 bases and 7 bases respectively, with 10 bases between them. The full variable domain, rest sourced from reference TRBV15 and TRBJ1-5, is DAMVIQNPRYQVTQFGKPVTLSCSQTLNHNVMYWYQQKSSQAPKLLFHYYDKDFNNEADTPDNFQSRRPNTSFCFLDIRSPGLGDTAMYLCATSRDIGGQPQHFGDGTRLSIL.

A note on this clonotype: One end of the junction varies from germline; a read error may be responsible. This chain links TRBV5-5 with TRBJ1-2; D gene unclear. This CDR3 region has 16 residues. In germline, CDR1 is SGHKS, CDR2 YYEKEE (reference sequence). The CDR3 loop reads CPSSPHPGRTNYGYTF. CDR3 DNA sequence: TGTCCCAGCAGCCCTCACCCAGGCAGAACTAACTATGGCTACACCTTC.

This clonotype was found once. An end of the junction differs from the germline gene, which may be a read error. The chain combines TRBV6-2 or TRBV6-3 with TRBJ2-7, with D unresolved. This CDR3 comprises 13 residues. Germline CDR1 reads MNHEY; CDR2 reads SVGEGT. CDR3 sequence (DNA): TGTGCCATCAGTTTGGACGCTGCCTACGAGCAGTACTTC. Translating gives CAISLDAAYEQYF.

Notes on this clonotype: The CDR3 carries no conserved terminal phenylalanine or tryptophan, so it likely arises from a read error. This sequence joins TRBV11-2 and TRBJ2-2; D is unclear. Germline CDR1 is SGHAT and CDR2 is FQNNGV. The CDR3 is 14 amino acids. The CDR3 region has the DNA TGTGCTAGCAGCATAGACTCGGACACCGGGGAGCTGTTTCTT. It codes for CASSIDSDTGELFL.